Sequencing of this T cell receptor beta chain was carried out in a study of beta chain features in type 1 diabetes. Without exception, sorted populations had purity beyond 95%. Deletions cut 5 bases from V and 3 bases from J, with 12 bases between. Per germline, CDR1 SEHNR and CDR2 FQNEAQ (reference sequence). The CDR3 runs 14 residues. To note about this clone: Its antigen is as yet unknown.

Expressed TCRB transcripts were sequenced because the isolated RNA had all been reverse transcribed beforehand. The average output of naive, central memory and regulatory T cell samples was millions of reads. The protocol was immunoSEQ multiplex PCR, while the TCRdb copy is restricted to in-frame clones and leaves out a portion. The table includes over 650,000 clones, over 12% detected once. Overall study results and limits: Insertions at VDJ junctions were less frequent in type 1 diabetes patients. These patients also deleted more nucleotides at the same junctions. All four CD4+ subsets of Type 1 diabetes patients contained TCRB CDR3s that were moderately but significantly shorter.

The sequence was collected from a man between 18 and 35 years old with type 1 diabetes. Material for sequencing was naive CD4+ T cells from blood. The chain is built from TRBV7-9 and TRBJ2-3; tentatively, D is TRBD1 (6 bases). For the CDR3, the DNA is TGTGCCAGCAGCCAGGAGAGGGGGACAGATACGCAGTATTTT. The encoded protein is CASSQERGTDTQYF.